The clone carrying this T cell receptor beta chain was seen once. Its target is unknown. This entry is derived from a study of T cells in localized non-small cell lung cancer. Findings of the study overall: Higher T cell density in the blood was associated with longer overall survival, whereas higher adjacent-lung clonality associated with shorter survival. Tumor trailed uninvolved adjacent lung in T cell clonality, which peaked there.

This table comes from immunoSEQ multiplex PCR, and its TCRdb copy is limited to in-frame clones, with some not included. The repertoire holds a few thousand clones, less than 25% seen once, with over 15% in the top ten. The CDR3 covers 14 residues. Germline V gene lookup returns CDR1 LNHDA and CDR2 SQIVND (reference sequence). V dropped 6 bases and J dropped 7; count of bases not matched to a gene: 8. The rearrangement joins TRBV19 to TRBJ2-1, with TRBD1 matching 8 bases. The origin of this receptor is a male donor aged 60 or over with stage I lung adenocarcinoma. Specimen: lung tumor tissue, collected before any cancer treatment. The CDR3 loop reads CASRYRGSENEQFF. CDR3 DNA: TGTGCCAGTAGGTACAGGGGGTCGGAGAATGAGCAGTTCTTC.